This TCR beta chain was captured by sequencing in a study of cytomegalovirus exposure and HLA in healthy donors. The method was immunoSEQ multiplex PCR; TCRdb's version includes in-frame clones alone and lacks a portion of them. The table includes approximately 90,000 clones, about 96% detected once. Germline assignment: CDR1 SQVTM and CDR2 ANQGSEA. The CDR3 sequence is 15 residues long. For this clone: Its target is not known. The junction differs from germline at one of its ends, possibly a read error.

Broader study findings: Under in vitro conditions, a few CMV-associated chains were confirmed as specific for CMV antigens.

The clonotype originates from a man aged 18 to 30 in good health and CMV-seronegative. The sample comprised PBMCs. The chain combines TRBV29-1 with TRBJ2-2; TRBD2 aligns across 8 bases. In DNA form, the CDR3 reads TGCAGCGTCGAAGGAGGCGGGAGGAGTACCGGGGAGCTGTTTTTT. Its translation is CSVEGGGRSTGELFF.